This entry lists 5 T cell receptor beta chains sequenced from one sample in a study of T cells expressing NK-cell markers. Using the 5' RACE reads, TCRdb records one entry per CDR3 protein without DNA. The sample has about 440,000 distinct CDR3 sequences. The sequenced material came from blood T cells: a sorted CD56 or NKG2C T cell subset, CD4+ or CD8+ T cells, or bulk PBMC T cells (not recorded which). The receptors stem from a woman aged 18 to 75 in good health.

The chain carries TRBV7-9 and TRBJ2-1; lacking DNA, the TRBD1 call made by TCRdb goes unchecked. Per the germline V gene, CDR1 is SEHNR and CDR2 is FQNEAQ (reference sequence). CDR3 length equals 17 residues. The CDR3 protein is CASSLVPTTGGRNEQFF.

The chain recombines TRBV12-3 or TRBV12-4 with TRBJ1-1; the TCRdb call, TRBD1, lacks DNA for checking. There are 13 residues in the CDR3. CDR3 loop: CASSLGDFTEAFF.

The chain is built from TRBV12-3 or TRBV12-4 and TRBJ2-2; with no DNA, the TCRdb D assignment of TRBD1 cannot be verified. The CDR3 is 16 residues long. The CDR3 sequence: CASSSPRTGAPGELFF.

The chain links TRBV29-1 to TRBJ2-2; TCRdb indicates TRBD1, and absent DNA this call remains unverified. CDR1 and CDR2 from the germline V gene are SQVTM and ANQGSEA. The CDR3 covers 14 residues. The chain's CDR3 is CSVRRTGNTGELFF.

The rearrangement links TRBV7-2 to TRBJ2-3; TCRdb lists TRBD1, though no DNA is available to test this call. CDR1 and CDR2 from the germline V gene are SGHTA and FQGNSA. The CDR3 totals 16 residues. CDR3 sequence: CASSSIGAASTDTQYF.